A single sample is the source of the 17 T cell receptor beta chains below, sequenced in a study of shared clonotypes between healthy human individuals. The table came from immunoSEQ multiplex PCR; TCRdb's copy has only in-frame clones and leaves some out. The sample has roughly 1,800,000 clones, over 85% seen once; the top ten hold roughly 1%. CD45RO-negative cells were positively selected for CCR7, leaving out terminally differentiated effector memory CD45RA+ cells. The sequenced sample consisted of naive CD8+ T cells sorted from blood. Receptors originate from a man aged 18 to 35 in good health.

This clone was recorded only once. This chain uses TRBV6-5 with TRBJ2-5; 7 bases line up with TRBD1. Germline CDR1 and CDR2: MNHEY and SVGAGI. V shed 6 bases, J shed 1 base, and the junction held 8 bases outside the gene matches. The CDR3 spans 15 residues. CDR3 nucleotide sequence: TGTGCCAGCAGCCTGACCGGGACAGCCCAAGAGACCCAGTACTTC. It encodes CASSLTGTAQETQYF.

This clone has only one observation. The chain employs TRBV4-1 and TRBJ2-7; 7 nucleotides agree with TRBD2. Germline V gene data show CDR1 as MGHRA and CDR2 as YSYEKL. This CDR3 has 16 residues. J gave up 2 bases and V 0 bases, and 7 bases lay outside the gene matches. The CDR3 region is CASSQDLSGETYEQYF. DNA of the CDR3: TGCGCCAGCAGCCAAGATCTGAGCGGGGAAACCTACGAGCAGTACTTC.

The chain uses TRBV19 and TRBJ2-4; perhaps TRBD1 as D (6 bases). V lost 10 bases and J 0 bases, leaving 13 bases between the germline ends. CDR3 length: 14 amino acids. Germline V gene sequence: CDR1 LNHDA, CDR2 SQIVND (reference sequence). CDR3 in DNA: TGTGCCACCCGGGACAACCTAGCCAAAAACATTCAGTACTTC. Its translation is CATRDNLAKNIQYF.

The chain uses TRBV4-3 and TRBJ2-2; no reliable D call. V was cut by 8 bases and J by 6 bases, with 13 bases left in between. The germline CDR1 and CDR2 sequences are LGHNA and YSLEER. The CDR3 has 13 amino acids. CDR3 nucleotides: TGCGCCAGCCATCGAGACACGCCCGGGGAGCTGTTTTTT. Translated, it gives CASHRDTPGELFF.

The V gene is TRBV5-1, the J gene TRBJ2-5; 9 bases are shared with TRBD2. The germline CDR1 and CDR2 sequences are SGHRS and YFSETQ. V was pared by 0 bases and J by 2 bases, with 2 bases of the junction left unmatched. This CDR3 region has 15 residues. The CDR3 nucleotides are TGCGCCAGCAGCTTGGATCTAGCGGGGCAAGAGACCCAGTACTTC. Residues: CASSLDLAGQETQYF. Looking up the rest from reference TRBV5-1 and TRBJ2-5 gives the full variable domain: KAGVTQTPRYLIKTRGQQVTLSCSPISGHRSVSWYQQTPGQGLQFLFEYFSETQRNKGNFPGRFSGRQFSNSRSEMNVSTLELGDSALYLCASSLDLAGQETQYFGPGTRLLVL.

This rearrangement joins TRBV27 to TRBJ2-3; 8 bases match TRBD1. Germline V gives CDR1 MNHEY, CDR2 SMNVEV (reference sequence). V shed 2 bases and J 8 bases; nucleotides not matched to a gene: 12. There are 16 residues in the CDR3. DNA of the CDR3: TGTGCCAGCAGTTTACCAGGGGGCCGGGAAGCCGCTACGCAGTATTTT. This gives the protein CASSLPGGREAATQYF.

The V call is TRBV7-2, the J call TRBJ2-1; TRBD2 might be the D (5 bases). The ends were cut back, 2 bases at V and 5 bases at J, with 10 bases in the middle. The germline V gene has CDR1 SGHTA and CDR2 FQGNSA. The CDR3 contains 14 residues. CDR3 residues: CASSLPWENNEQFF. In DNA form, the CDR3 reads TGTGCCAGCAGCTTACCCTGGGAGAACAATGAGCAGTTCTTC.

This clone has a single count. The genes are TRBV5-1 and TRBJ2-3; 12 bases are a match to TRBD2. The CDR3 totals 19 residues. Germline trimming cut 0 bases from V and 2 bases from J; bases unmatched to any gene: 10. Germline lookup yields CDR1 SGHRS and CDR2 YFSETQ. The CDR3 sequence is CASSLELAGGRFDTDTQYF. CDR3 sequence (DNA): TGCGCCAGCAGCTTGGAGCTAGCGGGAGGGCGGTTTGACACAGATACGCAGTATTTT.

To note about this clone: Other DNA sequences in this sample translate to the same CDR3. The chain is built from TRBV9 and TRBJ2-3; D call uncertain. The germline V gene has CDR1 SGDLS and CDR2 YYNGEE. The CDR3 consists of 13 residues. Trimming took 0 bases from V and 3 from J, leaving 5 bases between them. The CDR3, as DNA: TGTGCCAGCAGCGTAGTTGAAACAGATACGCAGTATTTT. Translated, it gives CASSVVETDTQYF.

This chain connects TRBV6-5 to TRBJ2-7; D may be TRBD2 (5 bases). CDR1 and CDR2 from the germline V gene are MNHEY and SVGAGI. Trimming took off 4 bases at V and 0 bases at J, with 13 bases between the two ends. This CDR3 is 15 amino acids long. The CDR3 protein is CASSLTGISSYEQYF. The CDR3 coding sequence is TGTGCCAGCAGTTTAACGGGAATAAGCTCCTACGAGCAGTACTTC.

About this clone itself: Other DNA sequences in the same sample also yield this CDR3. V gene TRBV27 combines with J gene TRBJ2-7; 12 bases are a match to TRBD2. The CDR3 covers 15 residues. Germline V gene data show CDR1 as MNHEY and CDR2 as SMNVEV (reference sequence). The ends lost 5 bases at V and 3 bases at J; junction bases unmatched: 5. The CDR3 coding sequence is TGTGCCAGCAGTCCCCGACTAGCGGGAGACTACGAGCAGTACTTC. Translation gives CASSPRLAGDYEQYF.

This chain uses TRBV4-3 with TRBJ1-1; D not resolved. CDR1 and CDR2 from the germline V gene are LGHNA and YSLEER. The CDR3 is 16 residues long. The V and J ends lost 1 base and 0 bases respectively, with 12 bases between them. The CDR3 region has the DNA TGCGCCAGCAGCCAAGCTTTCCCCAGCATGAACACTGAAGCTTTCTTT. Protein product: CASSQAFPSMNTEAFF.

This clone was seen once. The J gene is TRBJ2-3, the V gene TRBV4-3; no clear D. The CDR3 has 12 amino acids. Germline V gives CDR1 LGHNA, CDR2 YSLEER. Trimming pared 0 bases from V and 5 bases from J, leaving 3 bases between. The CDR3 region has the DNA TGCGCCAGCAGCCAAGACGAAGATACGCAGTATTTT. Its translation: CASSQDEDTQYF.

The V gene is TRBV9, the J gene TRBJ2-7; D gene ambiguous. Germline V gene sequence: CDR1 SGDLS, CDR2 YYNGEE. V gave up 3 bases and J gave up 1 base, with 8 bases separating them. The CDR3 runs 13 residues. The CDR3 reads CASSADPSYEQYF. The CDR3 nucleotides are TGTGCCAGCAGCGCCGACCCATCCTACGAGCAGTACTTC.

The chain recombines TRBV6-1 with TRBJ2-1; possible D gene TRBD1, 6 bases. The germline V gene has CDR1 MNHNS and CDR2 SASEGT. The CDR3 covers 12 residues. V was pared by 9 bases and J by 8 bases, with 14 bases between. CDR3 coding DNA: TGTGCCAGTAGGGGTGGGGGCCATGAGCAGTTCTTC. It yields the protein CASRGGGHEQFF.

The chain links TRBV14 to TRBJ2-1; the D gene is possibly TRBD2 (5 bases). The CDR3 loop spans 15 amino acids. The germline gives CDR1 SGHDN, CDR2 FVKESK. V dropped 0 bases and J dropped 4 bases, with 10 bases sitting between them. The CDR3 DNA reads TGTGCCAGCAGCCAAGATCTAGCCCAGTACAATGAGCAGTTCTTC. Its translation: CASSQDLAQYNEQFF.

This chain connects TRBV13 to TRBJ2-7, with 15 bases aligning to TRBD2. With V trimmed by 3 bases and J by 5 bases, 2 bases remained unmatched. This CDR3 is built from 15 residues. Germline CDR1 is PRHDT and CDR2 is FYEKMQ (reference sequence). The CDR3 DNA follows: TGTGCCAGCAGCTTCCGGACTAGCGGGAGGGACGAGCAGTACTTC. Its translation is CASSFRTSGRDEQYF. Complete variable domain (other parts from reference TRBV13 and TRBJ2-7): AAGVIQSPRHLIKEKRETATLKCYPIPRHDTVYWYQQGPGQDPQFLISFYEKMQSDKGSIPDRFSAQQFSDYHSELNMSSLELGDSALYFCASSFRTSGRDEQYFGPGTRLTVT.